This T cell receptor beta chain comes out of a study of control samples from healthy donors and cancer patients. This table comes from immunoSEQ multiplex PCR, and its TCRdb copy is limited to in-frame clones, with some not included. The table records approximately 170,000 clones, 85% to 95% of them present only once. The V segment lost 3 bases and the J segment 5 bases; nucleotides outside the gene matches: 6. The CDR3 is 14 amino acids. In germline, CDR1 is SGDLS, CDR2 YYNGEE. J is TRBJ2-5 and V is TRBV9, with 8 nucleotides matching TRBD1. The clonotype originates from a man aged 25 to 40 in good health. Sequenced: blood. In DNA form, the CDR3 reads TGTGCCAGCAGCGATGCAGGGGGCCGGGAGACCCAGTACTTC. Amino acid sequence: CASSDAGGRETQYF.